Each of the 14 T cell receptor beta chains below was sequenced from the same sample in a study of cytomegalovirus exposure and HLA in healthy donors. Amplification used 60 Vbeta primers and 13 Jbeta primers. This table comes from immunoSEQ multiplex PCR, and its TCRdb copy is limited to in-frame clones, with some not included. The sample holds fewer than 250,000 clones, roughly four fifths seen once. Material for sequencing was PBMCs. The receptors were gathered from a woman aged 25 to 39 in good health and CMV-seropositive.

The J gene is TRBJ2-1, the V gene TRBV11-3; no firm D call. Germline V gives CDR1 SGHNT, CDR2 YENEEA. CDR3 size: 15 residues. Between the trimmed V and J ends, which lost 5 bases and 0 bases, there was a span of 11 bases. The chain's CDR3 is CASSPRLSSYNEQFF. The CDR3, as DNA: TGTGCCAGCAGCCCTCGACTGAGCTCCTACAATGAGCAGTTCTTC.

The V gene is TRBV5-1, the J gene TRBJ2-1, with 10 bases aligning to TRBD2. This CDR3 has 15 residues. V trimming: 0 bases; J trimming: 6 bases; junction bases outside the gene matches: 3. Germline lookup yields CDR1 SGHRS and CDR2 YFSETQ. The DNA for the CDR3 is TGCGCCAGCAGCTTGGCGGCTAGCGGGAGCAATGAGCAGTTCTTC. This sequence encodes CASSLAASGSNEQFF.

The V call is TRBV7-9, the J call TRBJ2-3; D possibly corresponds to TRBD1 (5 bases). V lost 4 bases and J 2 bases, leaving 13 bases between the germline ends. The CDR3 covers 15 residues. CDR1 SEHNR and CDR2 FQNEAQ come from the germline V gene (reference sequence). This CDR3 reads CASSSTRGPTDTQYF. In nucleotides, the CDR3 is TGTGCCAGCAGCTCCACAAGGGGTCCCACAGATACGCAGTATTTT.

The chain links TRBV6-1 to TRBJ1-1; 10 bases line up with TRBD1. The germline V gene has CDR1 MNHNS and CDR2 SASEGT. V dropped 1 base and J dropped 4; count of bases not matched to a gene: 3. The CDR3 is 15 residues long. CDR3 sequence reads: CASSEGTGGFTEAFF. For the CDR3, the DNA is TGTGCCAGCAGTGAAGGGACAGGGGGTTTCACTGAAGCTTTCTTT.

The V and J genes are TRBV19 and TRBJ2-1; 8 positions match TRBD2. From germline, CDR1 is LNHDA and CDR2 SQIVND (reference sequence). The CDR3 is made up of 19 amino acids. V was clipped by 6 bases and J by 2 bases; unmatched bases: 18. CDR3 region: CASRSLKRSREDTYNEQFF. CDR3 DNA: TGTGCCAGTAGAAGTCTCAAGAGGTCGCGGGAGGATACCTACAATGAGCAGTTCTTC.

This clone showed up just once. V is TRBV18 and J is TRBJ1-4; D gene ambiguous. The V gene's germline CDR1 is KGHSH and CDR2 LQKENI. Between the trimmed V and J ends, which lost 4 bases and 6 bases, there was a span of 18 bases. The CDR3 totals 16 residues. CDR3: CASSQTSSRLDEKLFF. In DNA, the CDR3 is TGTGCCAGCTCACAAACGTCGAGCAGACTGGATGAAAAACTGTTTTTT.

The genes are TRBV27 and TRBJ1-1; D remains unclear. Trimming took 4 bases from V and 1 from J, leaving 13 bases between them. The V gene's germline CDR1 is MNHEY and CDR2 SMNVEV (reference sequence). The CDR3 consists of 15 residues. CDR3 amino acids: CASSSYGGPNTEAFF. As DNA, the CDR3 is TGTGCCAGCAGTTCTTACGGAGGCCCGAACACTGAAGCTTTCTTT.

This clone was counted between two and nine times. The V gene is TRBV5-5, the J gene TRBJ2-1, with a possible D match to TRBD2 (5 bases). This CDR3 contains 15 residues. The V gene's germline CDR1 is SGHKS and CDR2 YYEKEE (reference sequence). V lost 0 bases and J lost 0, with 7 bases in between. The CDR3 coding sequence is TGTGCCAGCAGCTTGGAGGGAGTCTCCTACAATGAGCAGTTCTTC. It translates to CASSLEGVSYNEQFF.

The rearrangement links TRBV19 to TRBJ1-1; no clear D. V lost 3 bases and J lost 2, with 10 bases in between. In germline, CDR1 is LNHDA, CDR2 SQIVND (reference sequence). The CDR3 sequence is 14 residues long. Here the CDR3 reads CASSIGILNTEAFF. CDR3 sequence (DNA): TGTGCCAGTAGTATTGGCATCTTAAACACTGAAGCTTTCTTT.

The chain carries TRBV27 and TRBJ2-5, with 8 bases matching TRBD2. This CDR3 is built from 16 residues. Germline trimming cut 6 bases from V and 2 bases from J; bases unmatched to any gene: 11. The germline V gene encodes CDR1 MNHEY and CDR2 SMNVEV (reference sequence). The CDR3 reads CASRRAGGIQQETQYF. The CDR3 bases are TGTGCCAGCAGGAGGGCGGGAGGAATCCAACAAGAGACCCAGTACTTC.

V gene TRBV29-1 combines with J gene TRBJ2-1, with 10 positions matching TRBD1. From germline, CDR1 is SQVTM and CDR2 ANQGSEA. CDR3 size: 13 residues. The junction had 10 bases not matched to a gene; V was cut back by 7 bases and J by 10 bases. The CDR3 here is CSATTGGKGEQFF. CDR3 coding DNA: TGCAGCGCCACGACAGGGGGCAAAGGAGAGCAGTTCTTC.

Only a few counts were recorded for this clone. The chain is built from TRBV6-6 and TRBJ2-1; tentatively, D is TRBD2 (7 bases). The CDR3 length is 11 residues. CDR1 MNHNY and CDR2 SVGAGI come from the germline V gene (reference sequence). The germline V and J ends were trimmed by 8 bases and 9 bases, with 11 bases remaining between them. The CDR3 DNA follows: TGTGCCAGCCTAGGGGGGGTTGAGCAGTTCTTC. It translates to CASLGGVEQFF.

The chain joins TRBV2 to TRBJ2-5, with a possible D match to TRBD2 (7 bases). This CDR3 region has 15 residues. The V gene's germline CDR1 is SNHLY and CDR2 FYNNEI. The V end was cut by 1 base, the J end by 5 bases, with 14 bases between. In DNA, the CDR3 is TGTGCCAGCAGTGAAGGGGGGGGGCGGCGGGAGACCCAGTACTTC. Its translation is CASSEGGGRRETQYF.

The rearrangement joins TRBV27 to TRBJ1-1, with a tentative D call TRBD1 (5 bases). V shed 6 bases and J shed 7 bases, with 21 bases lying between them. Germline values: CDR1 MNHEY, CDR2 SMNVEV (reference sequence). CDR3 length: 15 amino acids. The CDR3 nucleotides are TGTGCCAGCAGGGAGGTGGGCGGCGGGGCTTATGAAGCTTTCTTT. Protein product: CASREVGGGAYEAFF.